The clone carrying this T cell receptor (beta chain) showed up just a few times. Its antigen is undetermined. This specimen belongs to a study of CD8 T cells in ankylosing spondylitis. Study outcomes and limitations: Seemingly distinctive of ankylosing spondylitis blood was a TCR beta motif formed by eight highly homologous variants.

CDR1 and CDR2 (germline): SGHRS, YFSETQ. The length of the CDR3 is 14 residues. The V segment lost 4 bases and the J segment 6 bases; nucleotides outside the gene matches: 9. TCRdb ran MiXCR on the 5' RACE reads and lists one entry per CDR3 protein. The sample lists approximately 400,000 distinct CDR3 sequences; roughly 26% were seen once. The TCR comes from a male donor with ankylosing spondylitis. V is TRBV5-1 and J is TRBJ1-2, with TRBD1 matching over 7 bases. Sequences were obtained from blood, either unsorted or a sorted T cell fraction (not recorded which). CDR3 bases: TGCGCCAGCAGCCCCGGGACAGACTATGATGGCTACACCTTC. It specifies CASSPGTDYDGYTF.